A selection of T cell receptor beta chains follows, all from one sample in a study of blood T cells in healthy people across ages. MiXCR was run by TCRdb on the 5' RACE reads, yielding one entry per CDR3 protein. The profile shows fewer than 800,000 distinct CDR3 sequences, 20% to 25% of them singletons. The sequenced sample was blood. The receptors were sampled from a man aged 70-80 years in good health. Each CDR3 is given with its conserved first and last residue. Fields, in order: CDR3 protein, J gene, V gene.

CDR3 protein: CASSLFPGELFF; J gene: TRBJ2-2; V gene: TRBV7-2
CDR3 protein: CAISVQGGSQPQHF; J gene: TRBJ1-5; V gene: TRBV10-3
CDR3 protein: CASSSGASEKLFF; J gene: TRBJ1-4; V gene: TRBV12-3/TRBV12-4
CDR3 protein: CASSRQGVTNTEAFF; J gene: TRBJ1-1; V gene: TRBV6-6
CDR3 protein: CASSENGEQYF; J gene: TRBJ2-7; V gene: TRBV5-5
CDR3 protein: CSARALLAGVGYEQFF; J gene: TRBJ2-1; V gene: TRBV20-1
CDR3 protein: CASSRHQPQHF; J gene: TRBJ1-5; V gene: TRBV23-1
CDR3 protein: CASSQGVAGTQYF; J gene: TRBJ2-3; V gene: TRBV3-1
CDR3 protein: CAARGEAYNSPLHF; J gene: TRBJ1-6; V gene: TRBV28
CDR3 protein: CASSLDGQGGTGELFF; J gene: TRBJ2-2; V gene: TRBV5-1
CDR3 protein: CSARKGTRNNEQFF; J gene: TRBJ2-1; V gene: TRBV20-1
CDR3 protein: CASSPTALAKNIQYF; J gene: TRBJ2-4; V gene: TRBV28
CDR3 protein: CSVESPSGNTIYF; J gene: TRBJ1-3; V gene: TRBV29-1
CDR3 protein: CSARQEQATGGYTF; J gene: TRBJ1-2; V gene: TRBV20-1
CDR3 protein: CASSYNEGGELFF; J gene: TRBJ2-2; V gene: TRBV6-2/TRBV6-3
CDR3 protein: CASSLVASGMSTDTQYF; J gene: TRBJ2-3; V gene: TRBV27
CDR3 protein: CASSSMSDTIYF; J gene: TRBJ1-3; V gene: TRBV28
CDR3 protein: CSANKDRGIRETQYF; J gene: TRBJ2-5; V gene: TRBV20-1
CDR3 protein: CASSLRGQGASYNEQFF; J gene: TRBJ2-1; V gene: TRBV5-5
CDR3 protein: CASSFGTYYGYTF; J gene: TRBJ1-2; V gene: TRBV5-1
CDR3 protein: CASSSRDRGVYEQYF; J gene: .; V gene: TRBV28
CDR3 protein: CASSLVSGGDTQYF; J gene: TRBJ2-3; V gene: TRBV7-9
CDR3 protein: CSAPTSGTRREQYF; J gene: TRBJ2-7; V gene: TRBV20-1
CDR3 protein: CASTYLAGGRDEQFF; J gene: TRBJ2-1; V gene: TRBV2
CDR3 protein: CASSVRTTETQYF; J gene: TRBJ2-5; V gene: TRBV5-5
CDR3 protein: CASSPRIGGLNEQFF; J gene: TRBJ2-1; V gene: TRBV7-9